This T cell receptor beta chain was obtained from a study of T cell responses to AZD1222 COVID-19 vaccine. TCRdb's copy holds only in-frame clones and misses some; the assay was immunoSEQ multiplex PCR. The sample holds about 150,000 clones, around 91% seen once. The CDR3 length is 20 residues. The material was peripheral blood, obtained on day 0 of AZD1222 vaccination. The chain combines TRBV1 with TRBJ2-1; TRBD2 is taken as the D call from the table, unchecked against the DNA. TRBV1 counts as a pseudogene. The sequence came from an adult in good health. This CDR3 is CTSSQALGLAGGYPLNAQFF. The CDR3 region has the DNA TGCACCAGCAGCCAAGCCTTGGGACTAGCGGGAGGATATCCCTTAAACGCCCAGTTCTTC.